This TCR beta chain is from a study of T cells in Graves' hyperthyroidism and ophthalmopathy. Germline assignment: CDR1 LNHDA and CDR2 SQIVND (reference sequence). This CDR3 contains 13 residues. Deletions cut 5 bases from V and 3 bases from J, with 11 bases between. A NOSPECS grade of at least 4, a Clinical Activity Score of at least 3 and duration under 3 months were recorded in ophthalmopathy patients. This clonotype showed up many times. The CDR3 regions of TCR beta were amplified from RNA transcripts. First-round RT-PCR targeting the TCR CDR3 was performed with the HTBI primer set. MiXCR, run by TCRdb on the multiplex PCR reads, gives a single entry per CDR3 protein. The table has hundreds of thousands of distinct CDR3 sequences, roughly 15% seen once; the top ten hold around 4%.

This clonotype was sampled from a middle-aged woman with Graves' ophthalmopathy. The sequenced sample was blood. The V gene is TRBV19, the J gene TRBJ2-7, with D maybe TRBD2 (5 bases). CDR3 loop: CASSRGDNYEQYF. The CDR3 nucleotides read TGTGCCAGTAGTCGGGGTGATAACTACGAGCAGTACTTC. Drawing the rest from reference TRBV19 and TRBJ2-7, the complete variable domain is DGGITQSPKYLFRKEGQNVTLSCEQNLNHDAMYWYRQDPGQGLRLIYYSQIVNDFQKGDIAEGYSVSREKKESFPLTVTSAQKNPTAFYLCASSRGDNYEQYFGPGTRLTVT.